These 13 T cell receptor beta chains were sequenced from one sample in a study of identical twins. TCRdb reprocessed the 5' RACE reads with MiXCR, giving one entry per CDR3 protein. The data show approximately 300,000 distinct CDR3 sequences, with around 9.7% seen just once and about 7.1% held by the top ten. These records were also assigned to another study, of yellow fever vaccine responses in identical twins.

The specimen was CD8+ T cells sorted from blood. The receptors here all came from a woman aged 18 to 35 in good health.

J is TRBJ2-3 and V is TRBV7-9, with 11 bases fitting TRBD1. The CDR3 sequence is 16 residues long. Trimming removed 5 bases from V and 1 base from J; junction bases left unmatched: 5. Germline V CDR1 and CDR2: SEHNR, FQNEAQ (reference sequence). This CDR3 reads CASSQAGQGGTDTQYF. DNA of the CDR3: TGTGCCAGCAGCCAAGCGGGACAGGGGGGCACAGATACGCAGTATTTT.

This clonotype was observed a few times. J is TRBJ2-7 and V is TRBV5-1; 8 bases line up with TRBD2. J was trimmed by 3 bases and V by 2 bases; bases with no gene match: 10. In germline, CDR1 is SGHRS, CDR2 YFSETQ. This CDR3 comprises 16 residues. This CDR3 reads CASSLEGLEMGYEQYF. The CDR3 region has the DNA TGCGCCAGCAGCTTAGAGGGACTAGAGATGGGCTACGAGCAGTACTTC.

The chain employs TRBV21-1 and TRBJ2-7; no DNA check was done on the table's D call, TRBD2. TRBV21-1 is given as a pseudogene. CDR3 length: 16 amino acids. Written as DNA, the CDR3 is TGTGCCAGCAGCAAGTCCTCCGCCGCTAGCTCCTACGAGCAGTACTTC. This encodes CASSKSSAASSYEQYF.

There are many counts of this clonotype. The rearrangement joins TRBV12-3 or TRBV12-4 to TRBJ2-1; a possible D gene is TRBD2 (5 bases). This CDR3 has 11 residues. V lost 6 bases to trimming and J lost 9 bases, with 9 bases between them. CDR3 loop: CASSSSGEQFF. In nucleotides, the CDR3 is TGTGCCAGCAGCTCCAGCGGTGAGCAGTTCTTC.

In its sample, this clonotype was seen many times. This rearrangement joins TRBV7-9 to TRBJ2-1, with TRBD2 matching 14 bases. V lost 4 bases to trimming and J lost 7 bases; unmatched junction nucleotides: 6. The CDR3 sequence is 16 residues long. Germline V CDR1 and CDR2: SEHNR, FQNEAQ (reference sequence). CDR3 nucleotide sequence: TGTGCCAGCAGCTACCGACTAGCGGGAGGGAAGAATGAGCAGTTCTTC. Translation gives CASSYRLAGGKNEQFF.

There are a few counts of this clonotype. V gene TRBV25-1 combines with J gene TRBJ1-1, with TRBD1 matching over 9 bases. CDR1 is MGHDK and CDR2 is SYGVNS in the germline V gene. The CDR3 spans 14 residues. Trimming removed 6 bases from V and 3 bases from J; junction bases left unmatched: 5. CDR3 sequence reads: CASSGDRVDTEAFF. The CDR3 nucleotides are TGTGCCAGCAGCGGGGACAGGGTGGACACTGAAGCTTTCTTT.

The V call is TRBV20-1, the J call TRBJ2-5, with 8 bases matching TRBD1. J was trimmed by 5 bases and V by 5 bases; bases with no gene match: 13. Per the germline V gene, CDR1 is DFQATT and CDR2 is SNEGSKA (reference sequence). The CDR3 has 15 residues. The CDR3 sequence is CSASGTGRAGETQYF. CDR3 nucleotides: TGCAGTGCTTCCGGGACAGGTCGCGCGGGGGAGACCCAGTACTTC.

The J gene is TRBJ2-1, the V gene TRBV4-2; D ambiguous. The V gene lost 1 base and the J gene lost 3 bases, with 7 bases spanning the gap. This CDR3 comprises 14 residues. Germline CDR1 LGHNA, CDR2 YNFKEQ. The CDR3 DNA is TGTGCCAGCAGCCAAGGAATGGGCTACAATGAGCAGTTCTTC. Protein: CASSQGMGYNEQFF.

This clonotype showed up just a few times. This chain links TRBV27 with TRBJ2-1; no clear D. V lost 3 bases, J lost 9 bases, and 3 bases lay in between. Germline lookup yields CDR1 MNHEY and CDR2 SMNVEV (reference sequence). CDR3 length equals 10 residues. CDR3 bases: TGTGCCAGCAGTTTCCCTGAGCAGTTCTTC. It codes for CASSFPEQFF.

This clonotype was found many times. CDR3 in DNA: TGTGCCACGCCAGGGTTGGGGTACGCCACTGAAGCTTTCTTT. Residues: CATPGLGYATEAFF. The chain is built from TRBV7-9 and TRBJ1-1; the D gene is possibly TRBD1 (5 bases). Trimming pared 10 bases from V and 4 bases from J, leaving 19 bases between. Germline V gene lookup returns CDR1 SEHNR and CDR2 FQNEAQ (reference sequence). The CDR3 is 14 amino acids.

The rearrangement links TRBV5-1 to TRBJ1-4; 9 nucleotides match TRBD1. There are 18 residues in the CDR3. The germline CDR1 and CDR2 sequences are SGHRS and YFSETQ. V was pared by 0 bases and J by 0 bases, with 6 bases of the junction left unmatched. The CDR3 DNA follows: TGCGCCAGCAGCTTGGAAGGACAGGGGCGCGCAACTAATGAAAAACTGTTTTTT. Its translation is CASSLEGQGRATNEKLFF.

Points on this clonotype: It may be a read error: a sequence one base away is much more abundant. The chain combines TRBV3-1 with TRBJ2-1; 8 bases map to TRBD2. The junction had 5 bases not matched to a gene; V was cut back by 3 bases and J by 4 bases. The CDR3 sequence is 15 residues long. Germline values: CDR1 LGHDT, CDR2 YNNKEL (reference sequence). The CDR3, as DNA: TGTGCCAGCAGCCAGGGTGGCGGGGGGTACAATGAGCAGTTCTTC. It encodes CASSQGGGGYNEQFF.

This clonotype was seen ten or more times. The V and J genes are TRBV12-3 or TRBV12-4 and TRBJ2-1; the D is unclear. The V gene lost 6 bases and the J gene lost 7 bases, with 13 bases spanning the gap. CDR3 length: 13 residues. The CDR3, as DNA: TGTGCCAGCAGCCCGACGAGCTTGAATGAGCAGTTCTTC. Translating gives CASSPTSLNEQFF.